This T cell receptor beta chain was profiled in a study of T cell responses to AZD1222 COVID-19 vaccine. Study as a whole: Second-dose intervals near 4 or 12 weeks were combined.

As for this clone: Its antigen is not known.

General observations from the study: At 160-218 and 743-854, vaccine-associated CD4 TCRs were dominant, and they spanned spike. Donors skewed white British and female; clonal diversity was possibly underestimated.

Assay used: immunoSEQ multiplex PCR; TCRdb lists only in-frame clones, some missing. This table holds 100,000 to 120,000 clones, roughly 90% found once. Sequences were derived from peripheral blood, sampled on day 0 of AZD1222 vaccination. This sequence originates from an adult in good health.

The CDR3 sequence is CASSPGRGNSPLHF. The CDR3 bases are TGTGCCAGCAGCCCCGGCAGGGGGAATTCACCCCTCCACTTT. The chain recombines TRBV7-2 with TRBJ1-6; 7 bases line up with TRBD1. The ends lost 5 bases at V and 7 bases at J; junction bases unmatched: 5. From germline, CDR1 is SGHTA and CDR2 FQGNSA. This CDR3 comprises 14 residues. The full variable domain, rest sourced from reference TRBV7-2 and TRBJ1-6, is GAGVSQSPSNKVTEKGKDVELRCDPISGHTALYWYRQSLGQGLEFLIYFQGNSAPDKSGLPSDRFSAERTGGSVSTLTIQRTQQEDSAVYLCASSPGRGNSPLHFGNGTRLTVT.